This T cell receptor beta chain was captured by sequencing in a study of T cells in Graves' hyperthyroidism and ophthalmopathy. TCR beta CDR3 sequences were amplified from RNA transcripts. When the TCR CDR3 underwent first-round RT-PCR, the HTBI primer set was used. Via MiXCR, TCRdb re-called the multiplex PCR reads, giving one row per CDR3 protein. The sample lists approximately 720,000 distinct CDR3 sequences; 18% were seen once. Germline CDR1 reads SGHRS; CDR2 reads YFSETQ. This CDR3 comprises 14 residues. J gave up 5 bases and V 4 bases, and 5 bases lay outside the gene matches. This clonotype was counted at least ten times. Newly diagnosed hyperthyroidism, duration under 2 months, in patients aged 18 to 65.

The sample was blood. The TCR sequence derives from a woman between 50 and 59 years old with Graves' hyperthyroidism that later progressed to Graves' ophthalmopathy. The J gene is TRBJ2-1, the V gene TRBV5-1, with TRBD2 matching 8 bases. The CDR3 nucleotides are TGCGCCAGCAGCCTCCGGACTAGCCACAATGAGCAGTTCTTC. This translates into CASSLRTSHNEQFF.